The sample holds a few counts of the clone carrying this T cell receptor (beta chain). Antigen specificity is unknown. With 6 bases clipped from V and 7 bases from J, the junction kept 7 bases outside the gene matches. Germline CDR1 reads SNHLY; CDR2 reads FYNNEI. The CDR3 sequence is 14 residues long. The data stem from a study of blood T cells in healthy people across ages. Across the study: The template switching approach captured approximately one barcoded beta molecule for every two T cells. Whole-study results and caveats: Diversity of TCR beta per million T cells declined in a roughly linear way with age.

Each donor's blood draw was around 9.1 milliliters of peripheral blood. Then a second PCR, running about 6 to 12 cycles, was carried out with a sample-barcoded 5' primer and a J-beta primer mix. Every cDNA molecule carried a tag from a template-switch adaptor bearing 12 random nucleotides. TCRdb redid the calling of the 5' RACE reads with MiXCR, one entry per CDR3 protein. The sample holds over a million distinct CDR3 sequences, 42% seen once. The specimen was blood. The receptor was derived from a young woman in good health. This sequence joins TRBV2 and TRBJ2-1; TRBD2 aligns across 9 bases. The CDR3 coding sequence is TGTGCCAGCAGGGTAGCGGGAGTTAAGAATGAGCAGTTCTTC. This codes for CASRVAGVKNEQFF.